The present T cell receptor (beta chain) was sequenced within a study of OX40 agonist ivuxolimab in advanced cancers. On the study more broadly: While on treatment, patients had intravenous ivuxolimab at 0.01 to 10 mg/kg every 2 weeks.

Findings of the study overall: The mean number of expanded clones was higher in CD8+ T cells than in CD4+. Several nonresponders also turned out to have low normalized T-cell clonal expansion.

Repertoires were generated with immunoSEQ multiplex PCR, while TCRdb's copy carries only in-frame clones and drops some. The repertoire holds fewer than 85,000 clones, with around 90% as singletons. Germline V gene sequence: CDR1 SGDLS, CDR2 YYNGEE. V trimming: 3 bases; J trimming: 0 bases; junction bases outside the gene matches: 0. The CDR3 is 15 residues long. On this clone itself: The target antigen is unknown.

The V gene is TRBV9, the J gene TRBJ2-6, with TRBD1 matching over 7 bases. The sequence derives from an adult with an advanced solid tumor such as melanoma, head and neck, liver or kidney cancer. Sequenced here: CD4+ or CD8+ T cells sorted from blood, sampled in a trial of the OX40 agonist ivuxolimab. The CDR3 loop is CASSAGGSGANVLTF. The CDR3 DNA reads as TGTGCCAGCAGCGCAGGGGGCTCTGGGGCCAACGTCCTGACTTTC.